The 28 T cell receptor beta chains given below trace back to one sample, sequenced in a study of identifying expanded T cells in peripheral blood (dated by TCRdb to about 2019). The library was prepared using the immunoSEQ multiplex PCR assay. TCRdb stores this immuneACCESS table with in-frame sequences only. Part of the clones is absent; in the studies checked, under half of the shortfall reflects unresolved V genes, and no reason is known for the rest. The sample yields about 130,000 clones; less than 90% were counted once. About 8% of the sample comes from the top ten. Sequencing was performed on blood. These TCRs come from a person aged 18 to 75 in good health.

V gene TRBV21-1 combines with J gene TRBJ2-7. TRBV21-1 is labeled a pseudogene. The CDR3 length is 13 residues. CDR3: CASSKDGGYEQYF. The CDR3 nucleotides are TGTGCCAGCAGCAAAGATGGGGGATACGAGCAGTACTTC.

This sequence joins TRBV19 and TRBJ2-3, with 8 bases fitting TRBD2. Germline-derived CDR1 and CDR2 are LNHDA and SQIVND (reference sequence). The V gene end was trimmed by 3 bases and the J gene end by 5 bases; junction bases not matched to a gene: 4. This CDR3 is 14 amino acids long. In DNA form, the CDR3 reads TGTGCCAGTAGTATCGGGGGGGTTTTAGATACGCAGTATTTT. Its translation: CASSIGGVLDTQYF.

This chain connects TRBV7-7 to TRBJ1-2, with D perhaps matching TRBD1 (5 bases). The ends were cut back, 2 bases at V and 8 bases at J, with 18 bases in the middle. In germline, CDR1 is SSHAT, CDR2 FNYEAQ (reference sequence). The CDR3 has 15 residues. The CDR3 nucleotides are TGTGCCAGCAGCTTATATTGGTGGGGGAATCGAGGCTACACCTTC. Its translation is CASSLYWWGNRGYTF.

The chain uses TRBV7-9 and TRBJ2-3; D might be TRBD1 or TRBD2, each matching 7 bases. Germline V gene data show CDR1 as SEHNR and CDR2 as FQNEAQ (reference sequence). The CDR3 is 14 residues long. The V gene lost 6 bases and the J gene lost 6 bases, with 16 bases spanning the gap. The CDR3, as DNA: TGTGCCAGCAGACAGGGGAGGGCCGGGGATACGCAGTATTTT. It specifies CASRQGRAGDTQYF.

The V and J genes are TRBV28 and TRBJ2-1; TRBD2 aligns across 8 bases. The ends lost 6 bases at V and 4 bases at J; junction bases unmatched: 5. This CDR3 is built from 14 residues. Germline lookup yields CDR1 MDHEN and CDR2 SYDVKM. Here the CDR3 reads CASSGTSSYNEQFF. As DNA, the CDR3 is TGTGCCAGCAGCGGGACTAGTTCTTACAATGAGCAGTTCTTC.

The chain links TRBV7-9 to TRBJ2-5; D uncertain. The germline V gene has CDR1 SEHNR and CDR2 FQNEAQ (reference sequence). V lost 1 base and J lost 5, with 2 bases in between. This CDR3 has 11 residues. CDR3 sequence reads: CASSLDETQYF. CDR3 DNA: TGTGCCAGCAGCTTAGATGAGACCCAGTACTTC.

This chain links TRBV11-3 with TRBJ2-7; D may match TRBD1 or TRBD2 (5 bases each). Germline CDR1 SGHNT, CDR2 YENEEA. Trimming took off 3 bases at V and 2 bases at J, with 8 bases between the two ends. The CDR3 is made up of 13 amino acids. CDR3 region: CASSFGTTYEQYF. The CDR3 DNA reads as TGTGCCAGCAGCTTCGGGACCACCTACGAGCAGTACTTC.

The chain is built from TRBV5-1 and TRBJ2-1; TRBD1 matches at 7 bases. J lost 7 bases, V lost 2 bases, and 6 bases had no gene match. This CDR3 is 14 amino acids long. The V gene's germline CDR1 is SGHRS and CDR2 YFSETQ. This CDR3 reads CASSLGGLLNEQFF. The CDR3 region has the DNA TGCGCCAGCAGCTTAGGGGGCCTCTTGAATGAGCAGTTCTTC.

The chain joins TRBV7-9 to TRBJ2-3; no firm D call. Trimming cost V 2 bases and J 4 bases, with 10 bases left between them. The CDR3 is 14 residues long. Germline CDR1 and CDR2: SEHNR and FQNEAQ (reference sequence). CDR3 residues: CASSLRAGSDTQYF. CDR3 in DNA: TGTGCCAGCAGCTTACGGGCCGGGTCAGATACGCAGTATTTT.

The chain uses TRBV27 and TRBJ1-2; the D gene is possibly TRBD1 (6 bases). Germline loops: CDR1 MNHEY, CDR2 SMNVEV (reference sequence). Trimming left V 4 bases short and J 8 bases short, with 17 bases between. There are 14 residues in the CDR3. The CDR3 bases are TGTGCCAGCAGTTACATGGGGGCGGTAGGCGGCTACACCTTC. Its protein product is CASSYMGAVGGYTF.

V is TRBV7-2 and J is TRBJ1-2; D is unclear. From germline, CDR1 is SGHTA and CDR2 FQGNSA. The ends were cut back, 1 base at V and 2 bases at J, with 5 bases in the middle. The CDR3 is 13 residues long. The CDR3: CASSLVSNYGYTF. The CDR3 DNA sequence: TGTGCCAGCAGCTTAGTTTCGAACTATGGCTACACCTTC.

V gene TRBV5-1 combines with J gene TRBJ1-1; D is unclear. CDR1 SGHRS and CDR2 YFSETQ come from the germline V gene. The CDR3 length is 16 residues. Trimming removed 6 bases from V and 5 bases from J, with 23 bases in between. The CDR3: CASTPRVLVLGTEAFF. In DNA, the CDR3 is TGCGCCAGCACCCCGAGGGTGCTGGTTCTCGGGACTGAAGCTTTCTTT.

The gene calls are TRBV19 and TRBJ1-1; perhaps TRBD1 as D (5 bases). Trimming pared 6 bases from V and 3 bases from J, leaving 14 bases between. The germline V gene encodes CDR1 LNHDA and CDR2 SQIVND (reference sequence). The CDR3 is made up of 14 amino acids. Here the CDR3 DNA reads TGTGCCAGTAGGGGGCGCAGTGGGGACACTGAAGCTTTCTTT. Protein: CASRGRSGDTEAFF. Complete variable domain (other parts from reference TRBV19 and TRBJ1-1): DGGITQSPKYLFRKEGQNVTLSCEQNLNHDAMYWYRQDPGQGLRLIYYSQIVNDFQKGDIAEGYSVSREKKESFPLTVTSAQKNPTAFYLCASRGRSGDTEAFFGQGTRLTVV.

The V gene is TRBV5-1, the J gene TRBJ2-7; D is possibly TRBD1 or TRBD2 (5 bases each). V lost 3 bases and J 2 bases, leaving 12 bases between the germline ends. The CDR3 covers 14 residues. Germline V gene lookup returns CDR1 SGHRS and CDR2 YFSETQ. CDR3 coding DNA: TGCGCCAGCAGCTGGACCTTGGGGGCCTACGAGCAGTACTTC. It translates to CASSWTLGAYEQYF.

This clone was counted between two and nine times. The chain has TRBV7-3 and TRBJ2-7; the D call may be TRBD1 or TRBD2 (7 bases each). CDR3 length equals 12 residues. Germline assignment: CDR1 SGHTA and CDR2 FQGTGA. V lost 4 bases, J lost 7 bases, and 11 bases lay in between. CDR3 DNA: TGTGCCAGCAGCTCAGGGGGAGGGGAGCAGTACTTC. It encodes CASSSGGGEQYF.

The chain combines TRBV29-1 with TRBJ1-1; D is uncertain. V lost 8 bases and J lost 1, with 11 bases in between. Germline values: CDR1 SQVTM, CDR2 ANQGSEA. The CDR3 totals 12 residues. The CDR3 sequence is CSILLRNTEAFF. In DNA form, the CDR3 reads TGCAGCATATTACTCCGGAACACTGAAGCTTTCTTT. Full variable domain (rest looked up from reference TRBV29-1 and TRBJ1-1): SAVISQKPSRDICQRGTSLTIQCQVDSQVTMMFWYRQQPGQSLTLIATANQGSEATYESGFVIDKFPISRPNLTFSTLTVSNMSPEDSSIYLCSILLRNTEAFFGQGTRLTVV.

The CDR3 bases are TGTGCCAGTAGTATCGGCAGCCCCTACGAGCAGTACTTC. Protein sequence: CASSIGSPYEQYF. The V call is TRBV19, the J call TRBJ2-7; D is uncertain. Germline V lookup: CDR1 LNHDA, CDR2 SQIVND (reference sequence). CDR3 length equals 13 residues. V lost 3 bases and J lost 2, with 8 bases in between.

CDR3 loop: CASSLDYRGATHTEAFF. Written as DNA, the CDR3 is TGTGCCAGCAGCTTAGATTATCGGGGGGCCACCCACACTGAAGCTTTCTTT. The chain combines TRBV7-2 with TRBJ1-1; D perhaps matches TRBD1 (6 bases). Germline assignment: CDR1 SGHTA and CDR2 FQGNSA. The CDR3 consists of 17 residues. Trimming shortened V by 1 base and J by 3 bases, and 18 bases separated the two germline ends.

Note on this clone: Other DNA sequences in this sample translate to the same CDR3. The chain is built from TRBV14 and TRBJ2-7, with D possibly being TRBD2 (5 bases). V was clipped by 0 bases and J by 3 bases, with 6 bases between them. Germline V gene sequence: CDR1 SGHDN, CDR2 FVKESK. The length of the CDR3 is 13 residues. CDR3 DNA sequence: TGTGCCAGCAGCCAAGATCGGGGCTACGAGCAGTACTTC. It yields the protein CASSQDRGYEQYF.

The chain combines TRBV7-6 with TRBJ2-5; the D gene is possibly TRBD1 (5 bases). Trimming cost V 1 base and J 5 bases, with 14 bases left between them. The length of the CDR3 is 15 residues. Per germline, CDR1 SGHVS and CDR2 FNYEAQ. This CDR3 reads CASSLDTGARETQYF. The DNA of the CDR3 is TGTGCCAGCAGCTTAGACACAGGCGCGAGGGAGACCCAGTACTTC.

The sample holds one count of this clone. The chain recombines TRBV28 with TRBJ1-2; D is ambiguous. Germline V lookup: CDR1 MDHEN, CDR2 SYDVKM. The CDR3 spans 10 residues. V was shortened by 10 bases and J by 4 bases, with 7 bases between the two germline ends. DNA for the CDR3: TGTGCCACCTTACGCTATGGCTACACCTTC. It codes for CATLRYGYTF.

The chain carries TRBV28 and TRBJ2-7; TRBD2 matches 10 bases. This CDR3 contains 16 residues. The V gene's germline CDR1 is MDHEN and CDR2 SYDVKM. V trimming: 7 bases; J trimming: 5 bases; junction bases outside the gene matches: 14. CDR3 in amino acids: CASTGARASGSHEQYF. In DNA form, the CDR3 reads TGTGCCAGCACCGGGGCTAGGGCTAGCGGGAGTCACGAGCAGTACTTC.

The chain recombines TRBV27 with TRBJ2-1; 13 bases are a match to TRBD2. CDR1 and CDR2 from the germline V gene are MNHEY and SMNVEV (reference sequence). J gave up 6 bases and V 6 bases, and 5 bases lay outside the gene matches. The CDR3 has 15 amino acids. The DNA of the CDR3 is TGTGCCAGCAGCACTAGCGGGAGGGCCGTCAATGAGCAGTTCTTC. Translation gives CASSTSGRAVNEQFF.

The chain is built from TRBV28 and TRBJ2-3, with 11 bases identical to TRBD2. Trimming removed 4 bases from V and 5 bases from J; junction bases left unmatched: 5. Germline V CDR1 and CDR2: MDHEN, SYDVKM. This CDR3 comprises 15 residues. The CDR3 coding sequence is TGTGCCAGCAGTTCACTAGCGGGAGAGGGAGATACGCAGTATTTT. Its protein product is CASSSLAGEGDTQYF.

V is TRBV7-9 and J is TRBJ2-1, with D uncertain. The germline V and J ends were trimmed by 5 bases and 5 bases, with 10 bases remaining between them. This CDR3 is 13 amino acids long. The germline CDR1 and CDR2 sequences are SEHNR and FQNEAQ (reference sequence). The CDR3 region is CASSREINNEQFF. The CDR3 region has the DNA TGTGCCAGCAGCCGAGAAATTAACAATGAGCAGTTCTTC.

The genes are TRBV5-5 and TRBJ1-2; D gene uncertain. CDR1 is SGHKS, CDR2 YYEKEE, per germline (reference sequence). Trimming shortened V by 0 bases and J by 4 bases, and 10 bases separated the two germline ends. This CDR3 is built from 14 residues. CDR3: CASSLGGRSYGYTF. CDR3 DNA: TGTGCCAGCAGCTTGGGAGGGCGGAGCTATGGCTACACCTTC.

The J gene is TRBJ1-2, the V gene TRBV13; the match to TRBD1 covers 10 bases. Per the germline V gene, CDR1 is PRHDT and CDR2 is FYEKMQ (reference sequence). The CDR3 has 15 amino acids. The junction had 8 bases not matched to a gene; V was cut back by 5 bases and J by 5 bases. DNA for the CDR3: TGTGCCAGCAGCATCCCGGGACAGGGGAAGTATGGCTACACCTTC. As protein: CASSIPGQGKYGYTF. Full variable domain (rest looked up from reference TRBV13 and TRBJ1-2): AAGVIQSPRHLIKEKRETATLKCYPIPRHDTVYWYQQGPGQDPQFLISFYEKMQSDKGSIPDRFSAQQFSDYHSELNMSSLELGDSALYFCASSIPGQGKYGYTFGSGTRLTVV.

The rearrangement uses TRBV7-9 and TRBJ2-4, with D uncertain. The CDR3 length is 17 residues. From germline, CDR1 is SEHNR and CDR2 FQNEAQ (reference sequence). V lost 1 base, J lost 0 bases, and 13 bases lay in between. The DNA for the CDR3 is TGTGCCAGCAGCTTAGTCGACGGAAGGTTAGCCAAAAACATTCAGTACTTC. Translating gives CASSLVDGRLAKNIQYF.